One and the same sample provided the 15 T cell receptor beta chains below, sequenced in a study of cytomegalovirus exposure and HLA in healthy donors. Vbeta (60) and Jbeta (13) primers were used in the PCR. Sequenced by immunoSEQ multiplex PCR; TCRdb stores in-frame clones only, minus some. The data show 120,000 or so clones, less than 80% seen once. Material: PBMCs. The receptors stem from a man aged 25-45 years in good health and CMV-seronegative.

The CDR3 loop is CASSQGGEQYF. The CDR3 DNA is TGTGCCAGCAGTCAAGGTGGGGAGCAGTACTTC. The chain has TRBV27 and TRBJ2-5; TRBD2 might be the D (5 bases). The CDR3 contains 11 residues. Germline V lookup: CDR1 MNHEY, CDR2 SMNVEV (reference sequence). Trimming cost V 5 bases and J 11 bases, with 12 bases left between them.

V usage is TRBV9 and J usage is TRBJ2-2; 15 nucleotides agree with TRBD2. Germline V gene data show CDR1 as SGDLS and CDR2 as YYNGEE. The CDR3 totals 17 residues. The J segment lost 7 bases and the V segment lost 1 base, leaving 5 bases of the junction unmatched. Here the CDR3 DNA reads TGTGCCAGCAGCGTACGAGGGACTAGCGGGGGGATCGGGGAGCTGTTTTTT. Translated, it gives CASSVRGTSGGIGELFF.

The J gene is TRBJ2-7, the V gene TRBV27; no firm D call. The germline V gene encodes CDR1 MNHEY and CDR2 SMNVEV (reference sequence). Trimming removed 6 bases at V and 4 bases at J, with 13 bases between. The CDR3 is 13 amino acids. In nucleotides, the CDR3 is TGTGCCAGCAGCCCCCCCTGGGCATACGAGCAGTACTTC. It yields the protein CASSPPWAYEQYF.

J is TRBJ2-3 and V is TRBV29-1, with a tentative D call TRBD2 (5 bases). V lost 2 bases and J 1 base, leaving 13 bases between the germline ends. The CDR3 length is 15 residues. Germline V gives CDR1 SQVTM, CDR2 ANQGSEA. This CDR3 is CSVEMAGAGTDTQYF. CDR3 DNA: TGCAGCGTTGAAATGGCGGGCGCAGGCACAGATACGCAGTATTTT.

The rearrangement joins TRBV5-4 to TRBJ2-1; D not resolved. V dropped 2 bases and J dropped 2 bases, with 8 bases sitting between them. The germline CDR1 and CDR2 sequences are SGHNT and YYREEE (reference sequence). The CDR3 extends over 14 amino acids. Here the CDR3 DNA reads TGTGCCAGCAGCTTCACCCAGGCCTACAATGAGCAGTTCTTC. As protein: CASSFTQAYNEQFF.

This clone was observed a few times. CDR3: CASSPRQGPYEQYF. In DNA form, the CDR3 reads TGTGCCAGCTCACCACGGCAGGGGCCCTACGAGCAGTACTTC. The chain recombines TRBV18 with TRBJ2-7; D perhaps matches TRBD1 (6 bases). The CDR3 sequence is 14 residues long. CDR1 is KGHSH, CDR2 LQKENI, per germline. V dropped 1 base and J dropped 2 bases, with 9 bases sitting between them.

V gene TRBV7-2 combines with J gene TRBJ2-5; 9 bases are a match to TRBD2. Germline V gene sequence: CDR1 SGHTA, CDR2 FQGNSA. V was clipped by 1 base and J by 1 base; unmatched bases: 10. The CDR3 spans 18 residues. CDR3 bases: TGTGCCAGCAGCTTAGATAGCGGAAGCGGGGGGCTCCAAGAGACCCAGTACTTC. It is translated as CASSLDSGSGGLQETQYF.

This rearrangement joins TRBV18 to TRBJ2-2; D remains unclear. This CDR3 is 14 amino acids long. Germline CDR1 reads KGHSH; CDR2 reads LQKENI. V lost 5 bases and J 1 base, leaving 8 bases between the germline ends. The CDR3 region has the DNA TGTGCCAGCTCATGGGCAGGGAACACCGGGGAGCTGTTTTTT. It encodes CASSWAGNTGELFF.

This chain uses TRBV6-6 with TRBJ2-7, with a possible D match to TRBD1 (6 bases). Per germline, CDR1 MNHNY and CDR2 SVGAGI (reference sequence). V lost 7 bases and J lost 6, with 19 bases in between. The CDR3 has 14 residues. This chain's CDR3 is CASTRRTESSEQYF. The CDR3 region has the DNA TGTGCCAGCACCCGACGGACAGAGTCGAGCGAGCAGTACTTC.

This clone showed up just a few times. The J gene is TRBJ2-2, the V gene TRBV7-9; 10 nucleotides match TRBD1. This CDR3 region has 18 residues. Germline trimming cut 4 bases from V and 0 bases from J; bases unmatched to any gene: 8. The V gene's germline CDR1 is SEHNR and CDR2 FQNEAQ (reference sequence). Here the CDR3 DNA reads TGTGCCAGCAGCTCCCGGGACAGGGGACTCGCGAACACCGGGGAGCTGTTTTTT. Protein sequence: CASSSRDRGLANTGELFF. The whole variable domain, remainder taken from reference TRBV7-9 and TRBJ2-2, is DTGVSQNPRHKITKRGQNVTFRCDPISEHNRLYWYRQTLGQGPEFLTYFQNEAQLEKSRLLSDRFSAERPKGSFSTLEIQRTEQGDSAMYLCASSSRDRGLANTGELFFGEGSRLTVL.

This sequence joins TRBV6-1 and TRBJ2-1; 10 bases line up with TRBD1. Germline lookup yields CDR1 MNHNS and CDR2 SASEGT. This CDR3 comprises 14 residues. J was trimmed by 7 bases and V by 8 bases; bases with no gene match: 8. CDR3 residues: CASGADRGRNEQFF. CDR3 DNA sequence: TGTGCCAGCGGGGCTGACAGGGGGCGGAATGAGCAGTTCTTC.

The chain links TRBV7-9 to TRBJ1-5; D perhaps matches TRBD1 (5 bases). V lost 6 bases and J 4 bases, leaving 7 bases between the germline ends. This CDR3 comprises 12 residues. The germline CDR1 and CDR2 sequences are SEHNR and FQNEAQ (reference sequence). The DNA of the CDR3 is TGTGCCAGCAGAGCAGGGAATCAGCCCCAGCATTTT. Translation gives CASRAGNQPQHF.

The chain carries TRBV28 and TRBJ2-7; a possible D gene is TRBD1 (6 bases). Trimming took 2 bases from V and 4 from J, leaving 9 bases between them. There are 13 residues in the CDR3. Germline-derived CDR1 and CDR2 are MDHEN and SYDVKM. The CDR3 region is CASSLLDSYEQYF. The CDR3 nucleotides read TGTGCCAGCAGTTTACTGGACAGTTACGAGCAGTACTTC.

Only one count was recorded for this clone. The V and J genes are TRBV6-1 and TRBJ1-2, with D possibly matching TRBD1 (6 bases). CDR3 length: 15 residues. Germline CDR1 MNHNS, CDR2 SASEGT. Trimming removed 0 bases from V and 6 bases from J, with 14 bases in between. The CDR3 sequence: CASSEANGGGNGYTF. CDR3 nucleotide sequence: TGTGCCAGCAGTGAAGCCAACGGGGGGGGCAATGGCTACACCTTC.

J is TRBJ1-1 and V is TRBV9, with no clear D. The CDR3 spans 15 residues. CDR1 is SGDLS, CDR2 YYNGEE, per germline. Trimming removed 3 bases at V and 0 bases at J, with 12 bases between. CDR3 coding DNA: TGTGCCAGCAGCGCCTCCGCGGGGTTGAACACTGAAGCTTTCTTT. Its translation is CASSASAGLNTEAFF.